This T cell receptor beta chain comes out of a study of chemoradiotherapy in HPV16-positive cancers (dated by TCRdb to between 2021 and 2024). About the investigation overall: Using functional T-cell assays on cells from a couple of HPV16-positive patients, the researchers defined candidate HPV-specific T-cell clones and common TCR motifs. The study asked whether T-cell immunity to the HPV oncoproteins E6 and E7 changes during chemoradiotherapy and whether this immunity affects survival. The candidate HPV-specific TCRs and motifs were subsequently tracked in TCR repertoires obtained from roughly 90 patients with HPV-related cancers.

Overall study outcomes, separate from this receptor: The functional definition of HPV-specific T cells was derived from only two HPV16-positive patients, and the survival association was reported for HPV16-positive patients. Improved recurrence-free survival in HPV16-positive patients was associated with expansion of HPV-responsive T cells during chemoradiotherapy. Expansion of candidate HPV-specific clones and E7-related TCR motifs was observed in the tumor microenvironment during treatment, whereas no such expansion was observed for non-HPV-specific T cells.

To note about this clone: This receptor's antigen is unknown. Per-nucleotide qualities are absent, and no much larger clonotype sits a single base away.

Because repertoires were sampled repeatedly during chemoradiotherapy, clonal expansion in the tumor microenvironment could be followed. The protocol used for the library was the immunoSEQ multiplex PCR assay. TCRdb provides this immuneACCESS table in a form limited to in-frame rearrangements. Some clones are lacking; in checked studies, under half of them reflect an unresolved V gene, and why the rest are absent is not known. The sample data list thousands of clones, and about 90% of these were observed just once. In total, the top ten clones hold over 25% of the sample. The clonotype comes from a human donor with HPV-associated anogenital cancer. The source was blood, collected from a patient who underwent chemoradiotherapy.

The nucleotide sequence reads TGTGCCAGCAGTGAAGGGGGTGGTCTCGCTGGAAACACCATATATTTT. It codes for CASSEGGGLAGNTIYF. Recombination connected TRBV6-1 to TRBJ1-3; the D gene identity is not certain. The CDR3 numbers 16 residues from cysteine through phenylalanine. The read is trimmed to its CDR3 DNA, 48 bases read in frame from base 1. CDR1 and CDR2 are drawn from the germline V gene: MNHNS, SASEGT. V is clipped by 1 base and J by 2 bases, and the sequence between their germline boundaries is 12 bases long.